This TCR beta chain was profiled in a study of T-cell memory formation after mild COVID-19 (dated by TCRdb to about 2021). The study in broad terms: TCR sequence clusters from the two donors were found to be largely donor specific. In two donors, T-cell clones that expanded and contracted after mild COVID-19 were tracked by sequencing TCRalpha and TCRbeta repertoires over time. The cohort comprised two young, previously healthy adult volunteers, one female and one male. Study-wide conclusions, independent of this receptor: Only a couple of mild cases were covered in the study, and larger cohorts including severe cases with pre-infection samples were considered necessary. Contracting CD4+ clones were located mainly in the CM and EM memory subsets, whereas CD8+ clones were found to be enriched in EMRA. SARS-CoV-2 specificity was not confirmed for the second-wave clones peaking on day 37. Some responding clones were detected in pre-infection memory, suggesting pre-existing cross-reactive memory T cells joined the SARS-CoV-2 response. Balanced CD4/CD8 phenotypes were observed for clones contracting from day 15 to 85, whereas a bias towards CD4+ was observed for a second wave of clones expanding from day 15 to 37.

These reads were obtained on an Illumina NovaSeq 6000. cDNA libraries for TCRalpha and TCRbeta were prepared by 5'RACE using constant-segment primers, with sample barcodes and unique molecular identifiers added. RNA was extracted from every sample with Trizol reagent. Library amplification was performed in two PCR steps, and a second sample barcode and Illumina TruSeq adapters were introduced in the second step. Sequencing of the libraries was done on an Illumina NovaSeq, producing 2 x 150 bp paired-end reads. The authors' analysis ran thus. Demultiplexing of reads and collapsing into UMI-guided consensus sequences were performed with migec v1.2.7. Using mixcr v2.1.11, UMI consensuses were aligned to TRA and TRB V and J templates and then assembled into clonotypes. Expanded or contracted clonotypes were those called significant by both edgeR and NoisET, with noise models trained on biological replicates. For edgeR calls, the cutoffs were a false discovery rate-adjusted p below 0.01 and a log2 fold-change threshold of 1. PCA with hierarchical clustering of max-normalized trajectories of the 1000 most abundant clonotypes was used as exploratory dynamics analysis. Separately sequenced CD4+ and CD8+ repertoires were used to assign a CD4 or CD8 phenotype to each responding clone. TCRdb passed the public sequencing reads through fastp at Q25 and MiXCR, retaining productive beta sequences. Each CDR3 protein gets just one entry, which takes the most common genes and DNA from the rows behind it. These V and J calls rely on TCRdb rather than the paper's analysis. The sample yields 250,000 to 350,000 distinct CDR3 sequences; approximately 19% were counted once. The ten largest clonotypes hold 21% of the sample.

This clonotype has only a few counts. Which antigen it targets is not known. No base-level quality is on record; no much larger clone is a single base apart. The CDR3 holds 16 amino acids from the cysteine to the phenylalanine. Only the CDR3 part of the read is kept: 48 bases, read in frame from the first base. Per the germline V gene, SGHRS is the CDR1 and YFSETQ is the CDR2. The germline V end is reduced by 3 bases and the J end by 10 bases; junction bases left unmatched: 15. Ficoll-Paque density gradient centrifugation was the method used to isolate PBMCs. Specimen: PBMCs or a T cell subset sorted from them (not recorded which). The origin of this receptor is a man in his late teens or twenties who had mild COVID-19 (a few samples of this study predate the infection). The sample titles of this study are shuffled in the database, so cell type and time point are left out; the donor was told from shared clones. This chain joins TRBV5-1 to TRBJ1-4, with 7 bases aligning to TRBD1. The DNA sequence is TGCGCCAGCAGCTCCTTCGGACAGGCGGCCAATTCAAAACTGTTTTTT. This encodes CASSSFGQAANSKLFF. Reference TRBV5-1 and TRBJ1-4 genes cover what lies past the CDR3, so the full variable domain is KAGVTQTPRYLIKTRGQQVTLSCSPISGHRSVSWYQQTPGQGLQFLFEYFSETQRNKGNFPGRFSGRQFSNSRSEMNVSTLELGDSALYLCASSSFGQAANSKLFFGSGTQLSVL.